This T cell receptor (beta chain) is drawn from a study of cytomegalovirus exposure and HLA in healthy donors. PCR involved 60 Vbeta and 13 Jbeta primers. Some clones are missing from TCRdb's copy, which holds only in-frame ones; the method was immunoSEQ multiplex PCR. The table lists roughly 140,000 clones, about four fifths of them singletons. Comment on this clone: Its antigen remains unknown.

Study outcomes and limitations: Most of the CMV-associated TCR beta chains (in a later analysis) appeared to be HLA-restricted. Follow-up analysis found HLA locus-dependent TCR association rates, highest for DRB1 and lowest for HLA-C. Among donors in an Asian-associated ancestry cluster, a later analysis reportedly found fewer N-insertions than the roughly 700-donor mean. In vitro checks showed that a few CMV-associated chains really do target CMV antigens.

Sequencing input: PBMCs. The clonotype originates from a man in his forties in good health and CMV-seronegative.

CDR3 DNA sequence: TGTGCCTGGAGCCCAGGGGTAAGATCACCCCTCCACTTT. Protein sequence: CAWSPGVRSPLHF. This chain uses TRBV30 with TRBJ1-6, with D tentatively TRBD1 (6 bases). Germline CDR1 and CDR2: GTSNPN and SVGIG (reference sequence). There are 13 residues in the CDR3. V lost 3 bases to trimming and J lost 10 bases, with 13 bases between them.